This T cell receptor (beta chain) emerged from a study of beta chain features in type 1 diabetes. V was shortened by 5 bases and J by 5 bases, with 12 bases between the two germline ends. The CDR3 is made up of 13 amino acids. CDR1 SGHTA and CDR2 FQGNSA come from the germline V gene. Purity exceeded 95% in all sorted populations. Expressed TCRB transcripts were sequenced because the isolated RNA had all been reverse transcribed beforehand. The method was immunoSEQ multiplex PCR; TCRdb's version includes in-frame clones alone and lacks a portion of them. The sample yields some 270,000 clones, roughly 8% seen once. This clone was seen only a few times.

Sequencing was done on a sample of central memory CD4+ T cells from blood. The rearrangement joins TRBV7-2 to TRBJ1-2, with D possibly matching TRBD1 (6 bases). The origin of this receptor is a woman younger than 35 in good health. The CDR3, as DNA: TGTGCCAGCAGCCTAAGGGGGAGGTATGGCTACACCTTC. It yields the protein CASSLRGRYGYTF.